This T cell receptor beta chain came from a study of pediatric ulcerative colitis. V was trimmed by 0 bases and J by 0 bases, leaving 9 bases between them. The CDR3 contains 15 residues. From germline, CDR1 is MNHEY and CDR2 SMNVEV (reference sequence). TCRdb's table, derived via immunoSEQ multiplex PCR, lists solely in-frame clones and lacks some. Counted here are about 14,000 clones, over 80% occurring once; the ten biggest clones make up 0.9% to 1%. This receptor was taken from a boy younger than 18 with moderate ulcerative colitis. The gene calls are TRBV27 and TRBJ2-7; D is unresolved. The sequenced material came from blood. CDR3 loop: CASSLSAMSSYEQYF. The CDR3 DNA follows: TGTGCCAGCAGTTTATCGGCTATGAGCTCCTACGAGCAGTACTTC.